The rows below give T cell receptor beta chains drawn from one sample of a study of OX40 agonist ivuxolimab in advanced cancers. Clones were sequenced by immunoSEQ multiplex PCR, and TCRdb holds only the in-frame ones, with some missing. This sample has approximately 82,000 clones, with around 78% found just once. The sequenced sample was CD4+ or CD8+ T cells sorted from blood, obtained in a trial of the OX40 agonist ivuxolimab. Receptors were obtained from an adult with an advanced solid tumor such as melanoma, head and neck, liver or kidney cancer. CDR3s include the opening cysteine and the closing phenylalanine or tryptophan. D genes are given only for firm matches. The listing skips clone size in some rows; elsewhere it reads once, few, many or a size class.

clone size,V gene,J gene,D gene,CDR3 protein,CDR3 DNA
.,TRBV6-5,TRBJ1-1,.,CASSSRGGDTEAFF,TGTGCCAGCAGTTCCCGAGGGGGGGACACTGAAGCTTTCTTT
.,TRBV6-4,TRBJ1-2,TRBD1,CASSSHSRTGGQYGYTF,TGTGCCAGCAGTTCGCACAGCCGGACAGGGGGCCAGTATGGCTACACCTTC
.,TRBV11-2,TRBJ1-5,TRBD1,CASSLGGQDNQPQHF,TGTGCCAGCAGCTTAGGGGGACAGGACAATCAGCCCCAGCATTTT
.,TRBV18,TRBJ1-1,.,CASSRDVRNTEAFF,TGTGCCAGCTCTCGGGATGTACGGAACACTGAAGCTTTCTTT
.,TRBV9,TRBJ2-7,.,CASSVDLSTYEQYF,TGTGCCAGCAGCGTAGACCTGAGTACCTACGAGCAGTACTTC
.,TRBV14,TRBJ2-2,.,CASSHGRRGGIGELFF,TGTGCCAGCAGCCACGGCCGCAGGGGAGGGATCGGGGAGCTGTTTTTT
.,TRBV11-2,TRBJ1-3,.,CASSLARGGNTIYF,TGTGCCAGCAGCTTAGCAAGAGGCGGAAACACCATATATTTT
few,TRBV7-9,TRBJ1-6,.,CASSLGGTHSPLHF,TGTGCCAGCAGCTTAGGGGGGACACATTCACCCCTCCACTTT
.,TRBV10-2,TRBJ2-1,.,CASSETSSGYNEQFF,TGCGCCAGCAGTGAGACTAGCTCGGGGTACAATGAGCAGTTCTTC
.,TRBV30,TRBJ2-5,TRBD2,CAWGTSGGETQYF,TGTGCCTGGGGGACTAGCGGGGGAGAGACCCAGTACTTC
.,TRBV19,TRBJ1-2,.,CASTFSWGYGYGYTF,TGTGCCAGTACCTTCTCCTGGGGGTACGGCTATGGCTACACCTTC
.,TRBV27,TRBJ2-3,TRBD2,CASSPRSSGEGAQYF,TGTGCCAGCAGCCCGCGCTCTAGCGGGGAAGGGGCGCAGTATTTT
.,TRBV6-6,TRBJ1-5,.,CASSPSGGTRNQPQHF,TGTGCCAGCAGCCCGTCCGGCGGGACTCGCAATCAGCCCCAGCATTTT
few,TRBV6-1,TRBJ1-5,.,CASTSGTTLNQPQHF,TGTGCCAGCACGTCCGGGACAACTTTAAATCAGCCCCAGCATTTT
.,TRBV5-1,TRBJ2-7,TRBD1,CASSFDTGGYEQYF,TGCGCCAGCAGCTTTGATACAGGGGGCTACGAGCAGTACTTC
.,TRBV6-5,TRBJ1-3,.,CASSYDSGGNTIYF,TGTGCCAGCAGTTACGACAGTGGAGGAAACACCATATATTTT
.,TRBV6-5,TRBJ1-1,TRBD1,CASSYPGQGMSAFF,TGTGCCAGCAGTTACCCCGGACAGGGAATGTCAGCTTTCTTT
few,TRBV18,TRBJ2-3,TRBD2,CASSPPGGGGTDTQYF,TGTGCCAGCTCACCACCAGGCGGGGGGGGCACAGATACGCAGTATTTT
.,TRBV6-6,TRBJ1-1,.,CASRSAPGGGTEAFF,TGTGCCAGCAGATCCGCTCCCGGGGGGGGGACTGAAGCTTTCTTT
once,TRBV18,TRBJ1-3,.,CASSEDSSGNTIYF,TGTGCCAGCTCAGAAGACAGCTCTGGAAACACCATATATTTT
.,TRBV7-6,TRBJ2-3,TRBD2,CASSLGPTGGDTQYF,TGTGCCAGCAGCTTAGGTCCTACCGGGGGGGATACGCAGTATTTT
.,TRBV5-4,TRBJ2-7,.,CASSLGGGPGGYEQYF,TGTGCCAGCAGCTTGGGCGGGGGCCCCGGGGGATACGAGCAGTACTTC
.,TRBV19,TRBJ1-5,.,CASSTHLAGRVRDQPQHF,TGTGCCAGTAGTACCCATTTGGCCGGCAGGGTTAGGGATCAGCCCCAGCATTTT
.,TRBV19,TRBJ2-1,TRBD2,CASSIDQRGGQEFF,TGTGCCAGTAGTATAGACCAGCGGGGGGGGCAAGAGTTCTTC
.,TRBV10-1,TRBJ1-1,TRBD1,CVSSEPAGGPNTEAFF,TGCGTCAGCAGTGAGCCCGCAGGGGGCCCAAACACTGAAGCTTTCTTT
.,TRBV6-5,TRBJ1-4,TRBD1,CASSYSSRDREKLFF,TGTGCCAGCAGTTACTCGTCCCGGGACAGGGAAAAACTGTTTTTT
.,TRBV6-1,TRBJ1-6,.,CAAEPPDRINSPLHF,TGTGCCGCCGAACCCCCGGACCGAATTAATTCACCCCTCCACTTT
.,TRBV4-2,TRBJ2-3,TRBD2,CASSQTSGETDTQYF,TGTGCCAGCAGCCAGACTAGCGGGGAGACAGATACGCAGTATTTT
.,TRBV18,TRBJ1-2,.,CASSPDGVYGYTF,TGTGCCAGCTCACCGGACGGGGTCTATGGCTACACCTTC
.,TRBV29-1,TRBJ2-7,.,CSGGLPYEQYF,TGCAGCGGAGGGTTGCCCTACGAGCAGTACTTC
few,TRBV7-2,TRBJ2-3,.,CASSLGGALQNTQYF,TGTGCCAGCAGCTTAGGGGGCGCCTTGCAAAATACGCAGTATTTT
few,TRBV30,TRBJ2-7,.,CAWSQSQGLGYEQYF,TGTGCCTGGAGTCAATCCCAGGGGTTAGGCTACGAGCAGTACTTC
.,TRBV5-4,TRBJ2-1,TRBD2,CASSLVAGVSYNEQFF,TGTGCCAGCAGCTTGGTAGCGGGGGTGTCCTACAATGAGCAGTTCTTC
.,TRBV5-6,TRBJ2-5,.,CASSLLGASQETQYF,TGTGCCAGCAGCTTGTTGGGGGCCTCACAAGAGACCCAGTACTTC
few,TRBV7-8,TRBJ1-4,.,CASSLEPKHWEKLFF,TGTGCCAGCAGCTTAGAACCGAAACATTGGGAAAAACTGTTTTTT
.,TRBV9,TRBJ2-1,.,CASSVDSAASYYNEQFF,TGTGCCAGCAGCGTAGACTCCGCAGCGAGCTACTACAATGAGCAGTTCTTC
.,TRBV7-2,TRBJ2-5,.,CASSLVWTQETQYF,TGTGCCAGCAGCTTAGTTTGGACCCAAGAGACCCAGTACTTC
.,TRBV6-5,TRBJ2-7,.,CASSLYSTSPFEQYF,TGTGCCAGCAGCCTCTATTCGACTAGTCCTTTCGAGCAGTACTTC
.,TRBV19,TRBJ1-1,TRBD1,CASSPRDRENSEAFF,TGTGCCAGTAGTCCGAGGGACAGGGAAAACTCTGAAGCTTTCTTT
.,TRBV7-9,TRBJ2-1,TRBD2,CASSVISGGEQFF,TGTGCCAGCAGCGTCATTAGCGGGGGTGAGCAGTTCTTC
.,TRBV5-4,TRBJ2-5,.,CASSPPSGPGETQYF,TGTGCCAGCAGCCCACCCTCGGGACCTGGGGAGACCCAGTACTTC